Presented here are 9 T cell receptor beta chains from one specimen sequenced in a study of cytomegalovirus exposure and HLA in healthy donors. The PCR employed 60 Vbeta primers together with 13 Jbeta primers. Data came from immunoSEQ multiplex PCR; TCRdb stores just in-frame clones and leaves some out. The sample holds fewer than 150,000 clones, roughly 77% seen once. Material for sequencing was PBMCs. The receptors originated from a man between 25 and 39 years old in good health and CMV-seronegative.

The chain employs TRBV15 and TRBJ1-4; TRBD1 matches at 7 bases. Germline V gives CDR1 LNHNV, CDR2 YYDKDF (reference sequence). J lost 0 bases, V lost 1 base, and 2 bases had no gene match. The CDR3 has 16 amino acids. CDR3 coding DNA: TGTGCCACCAGCAGAGGACAGGGTGCAACTAATGAAAAACTGTTTTTT. Translated: CATSRGQGATNEKLFF.

The chain joins TRBV28 to TRBJ2-7, with 13 positions matching TRBD2. The germline gives CDR1 MDHEN, CDR2 SYDVKM. The CDR3 has 15 residues. V shed 5 bases and J 6 bases; nucleotides not matched to a gene: 7. CDR3 coding DNA: TGTGCCAGCAGTCCCCCGGGACTAGCGGGACCCGAGCAGTACTTC. Its translation is CASSPPGLAGPEQYF.

In the case of this clone: This specimen includes other DNA sequences encoding the same CDR3. The J gene is TRBJ1-1, the V gene TRBV7-2; the D gene is possibly TRBD1 (6 bases). V lost 5 bases to trimming and J lost 0 bases, with 10 bases between them. The CDR3 loop spans 14 amino acids. Germline-derived CDR1 and CDR2 are SGHTA and FQGNSA. The CDR3 DNA reads as TGTGCCAGCAGCCTCGGACAGATGAACACTGAAGCTTTCTTT. Its protein product is CASSLGQMNTEAFF.

This clone occurred a few times. This rearrangement joins TRBV7-2 to TRBJ2-1, with no clear D. This CDR3 region has 14 residues. V was trimmed by 3 bases and J by 0 bases, leaving 6 bases between them. Germline CDR1 SGHTA, CDR2 FQGNSA. The CDR3 bases are TGTGCCAGCAGCTTTTCCAGCTCCTACAATGAGCAGTTCTTC. Translation: CASSFSSSYNEQFF.

The chain has TRBV11-2 and TRBJ2-7, with TRBD1 identical over 8 bases. CDR3 length: 14 amino acids. Trimming removed 3 bases from V and 3 bases from J; junction bases left unmatched: 4. Germline V gene lookup returns CDR1 SGHAT and CDR2 FQNNGV. As DNA, the CDR3 is TGTGCCAGCAGCTTTGGACAGGGCTTCTACGAGCAGTACTTC. Its protein product is CASSFGQGFYEQYF.

There are a few counts of this clone. The rearrangement uses TRBV30 and TRBJ1-2, with D maybe TRBD1 (5 bases). Between the trimmed V and J ends, which lost 8 bases and 7 bases, there was a span of 17 bases. This CDR3 is built from 12 residues. In germline, CDR1 is GTSNPN, CDR2 SVGIG (reference sequence). Here the CDR3 DNA reads TGTGCCCGCCTGGGCGGAGGGGCTGGCTACACCTTC. This sequence encodes CARLGGGAGYTF. Supplemented by reference TRBV30 and TRBJ1-2, the full variable domain reads SQTIHQWPATLVQPVGSPLSLECTVEGTSNPNLYWYRQAAGRGLQLLFYSVGIGQISSEVPQNLSASRPQDRQFILSSKKLLLSDSGFYLCARLGGGAGYTFGSGTRLTVV.

This clone occurred once. The chain recombines TRBV27 with TRBJ2-7; D possibly corresponds to TRBD2 (6 bases). Germline loops: CDR1 MNHEY, CDR2 SMNVEV (reference sequence). V was cut by 0 bases and J by 4 bases, with 10 bases left in between. CDR3 length: 14 residues. For the CDR3, the DNA is TGTGCCAGCAGTTTATCGATACTAGCATACGAGCAGTACTTC. Amino acid sequence: CASSLSILAYEQYF.

This clone was recorded only once. The chain is built from TRBV4-1 and TRBJ1-2; 10 bases line up with TRBD1. V lost 3 bases to trimming and J lost 2 bases; unmatched junction nucleotides: 6. Germline-derived CDR1 and CDR2 are MGHRA and YSYEKL. The CDR3 spans 16 residues. The CDR3 bases are TGCGCCAGCAGCCAGGTCGGACAGGGGGGGAACTATGGCTACACCTTC. Translating it yields CASSQVGQGGNYGYTF.

V gene TRBV6-5 combines with J gene TRBJ2-2; 7 bases align to TRBD1. V trimming: 6 bases; J trimming: 8 bases; junction bases outside the gene matches: 12. The CDR3 length is 15 residues. Germline CDR1 is MNHEY and CDR2 is SVGAGI. The CDR3 sequence is CASSRDSLFGGELFF. CDR3 bases: TGTGCCAGCAGCCGGGACAGTCTTTTTGGGGGGGAGCTGTTTTTT.